The 7 T cell receptor beta chains below all came from one sample that was sequenced in a study of blood T cell repertoires in COVID-19. Measured with immunoSEQ multiplex PCR; TCRdb has only the in-frame clones, and not every one. Altogether approximately 290,000 clones are present, around 82% being singletons, with the ten largest covering 15% to 19%. The specimen was peripheral blood. These receptors originate from a person between 70 and 80 years old with COVID-19, enrolled during active disease.

The J gene is TRBJ2-3, the V gene TRBV7-7, with a tentative D call TRBD2 (7 bases). The CDR3 contains 16 residues. The V gene's germline CDR1 is SSHAT and CDR2 FNYEAQ (reference sequence). Deletions cut 2 bases from V and 5 bases from J, with 17 bases between. CDR3 sequence (DNA): TGTGCCAGCAGCTTACTTCGGGCGGGGGCAGAAGATACGCAGTATTTT. Its translation is CASSLLRAGAEDTQYF.

V usage is TRBV9 and J usage is TRBJ1-5; 8 bases match TRBD1. Per the germline V gene, CDR1 is SGDLS and CDR2 is YYNGEE. This CDR3 contains 15 residues. V lost 0 bases, J lost 6 bases, and 5 bases stayed unmatched. CDR3 region: CASSVGAGGGQPQHF. The CDR3 bases are TGTGCCAGCAGCGTAGGGGCAGGGGGCGGTCAGCCCCAGCATTTT.

This clone was detected only once. J is TRBJ2-1 and V is TRBV11-2; 7 nucleotides line up with TRBD2. This CDR3 comprises 15 residues. Germline V CDR1 and CDR2: SGHAT, FQNNGV. The junction had 14 bases not matched to a gene; V was cut back by 5 bases and J by 10 bases. CDR3 bases: TGTGCCAGCAGCATAACTAGCGTCGGGGCTTCGGAGCAGTTCTTC. Protein: CASSITSVGASEQFF.

The chain uses TRBV21-1 and TRBJ1-1; the tabulated D call, TRBD1, remains unverified against the DNA. TRBV21-1 is marked as a pseudogene. The CDR3 covers 16 residues. CDR3 region: CASSEPRTAIETEAFF. In DNA, the CDR3 is TGTGCCAGCAGCGAACCCCGGACAGCGATAGAAACTGAAGCTTTCTTT.

This clone has a single count. The gene calls are TRBV7-2 and TRBJ1-3; D gene unclear. The germline CDR1 and CDR2 sequences are SGHTA and FQGNSA. The V end was cut by 0 bases, the J end by 3 bases, with 6 bases between. This CDR3 spans 14 amino acids. CDR3 sequence: CASSLARSGNTIYF. In DNA, the CDR3 is TGTGCCAGCAGCTTAGCCAGAAGTGGAAACACCATATATTTT.

This chain uses TRBV5-4 with TRBJ2-4; no firm D call. Germline values: CDR1 SGHNT, CDR2 YYREEE (reference sequence). The V gene lost 4 bases and the J gene lost 6 bases, with 14 bases spanning the gap. The CDR3 is 14 residues long. The CDR3 reads CASSVASPGNIQYF. The DNA for the CDR3 is TGTGCCAGCAGCGTAGCCAGCCCGGGAAACATTCAGTACTTC.

The genes are TRBV7-2 and TRBJ2-3; TRBD1 matches at 8 bases. Germline V gene sequence: CDR1 SGHTA, CDR2 FQGNSA. The ends lost 3 bases at V and 1 base at J; junction bases unmatched: 9. The CDR3 is made up of 17 amino acids. The CDR3 loop reads CASSFQGGRGRTDTQYF. In nucleotides, the CDR3 is TGTGCCAGCAGCTTTCAAGGCGGCAGGGGGCGCACAGATACGCAGTATTTT.